One sample yielded the 10 T cell receptor beta chains listed below, sequenced in a study of regulatory T cells in long-lasting Graves disease (dated by TCRdb to about 2021). Libraries were constructed by multiplex PCR. This sample was sequenced with an Illumina HiSeq 4000. To build TCR beta libraries, CDR3 regions were amplified by Arm-PCR using iRepertoire HTBI primers. Clones were called with MiXCR by TCRdb after fastp trimmed the public reads at Q25, and only in-frame beta chains were retained. One record per CDR3 amino acid sequence lists the most common genes and DNA. The sample yields roughly 500,000 distinct CDR3 sequences; around 15% were counted once. Approximately 19% of the sample is taken by the ten largest. The time point label, read with the paper, signifies: newly diagnosed GD, antithyroid drugs for less than 3 months. For both TCR sequencing and RNA sequencing, RNA was extracted from PBMCs using TRIzol.

These same records also appear under a second study, on T cells in Graves' hyperthyroidism and ophthalmopathy.

Source: peripheral blood mononuclear cells (PBMCs), taken at new diagnosis, from a patient treated with antithyroid drugs. The origin of the receptors is a woman between 45 and 60 years old with Graves disease. Donor details come from another sample of the same person, matched by shared clones.

This clonotype was recorded many times. The rearrangement joins TRBV7-6 to TRBJ2-1; 10 bases agree with TRBD1. V lost 4 bases and J lost 6; bases outside the gene matches: 12. Per the germline V gene, CDR1 is SGHVS and CDR2 is FNYEAQ. This CDR3 contains 17 residues. The CDR3 here is CASSSNYWDRGSNEQFF. The CDR3, as DNA: TGTGCCAGCAGCTCGAACTATTGGGACAGGGGCAGCAATGAGCAGTTCTTC.

This clonotype was detected ten times or more. The rearrangement uses TRBV7-2 and TRBJ2-2, with TRBD2 identical over 10 bases. Trimming took 4 bases from V and 0 from J; bases not matched to a gene: 5. Germline CDR1 reads SGHTA; CDR2 reads FQGNSA. The CDR3 has 17 amino acids. The CDR3 sequence: CASSSYGLAANTGELFF. As DNA, the CDR3 is TGTGCCAGCAGCTCCTATGGACTAGCGGCGAACACCGGGGAGCTGTTTTTT.

Turning to this clonotype: This may be a read error, as it is one base from a much larger clone. The chain uses TRBV7-2 and TRBJ1-6; D ambiguous. The germline gives CDR1 SGHTA, CDR2 FQGNSA. This CDR3 region has 14 residues. Trimming took 4 bases from V and 5 from J, leaving 9 bases between them. CDR3 in DNA: TGTGCCAGCAGCTCAAGATCAGATAATTCACCCCTCCACTTT. Translated: CASSSRSDNSPLHF.

Turning to this clonotype: The junction departs from germline at one end; a sequencing error may be responsible. V is TRBV7-9 and J is TRBJ2-1; 9 nucleotides line up with TRBD2. CDR3 length: 14 residues. Germline lookup yields CDR1 SEHNR and CDR2 FQNEAQ (reference sequence). The CDR3 DNA reads as TGTGCCAGCAGCCTGACTAGCGGATACAATGGGCAGTTCTTC. Its translation is CASSLTSGYNGQFF. Supplemented by reference TRBV7-9 and TRBJ2-1, the full variable domain reads DTGVSQNPRHKITKRGQNVTFRCDPISEHNRLYWYRQTLGQGPEFLTYFQNEAQLEKSRLLSDRFSAERPKGSFSTLEIQRTEQGDSAMYLCASSLTSGYNGQFFGPGTRLTVL.

V usage is TRBV28 and J usage is TRBJ2-5; TRBD2 aligns across 8 bases. V gave up 6 bases and J gave up 3 bases; unmatched junction bases: 6. CDR1 and CDR2 (germline): MDHEN, SYDVKM. CDR3 length: 14 amino acids. CDR3 in amino acids: CASRTSGGEETQYF. CDR3 DNA sequence: TGTGCCAGCAGAACCAGCGGGGGTGAAGAGACCCAGTACTTC.

The rearrangement links TRBV18 to TRBJ1-3; no clear D. The CDR3 has 15 amino acids. V lost 0 bases and J lost 0, with 6 bases in between. Germline V gene sequence: CDR1 KGHSH, CDR2 LQKENI. CDR3 DNA sequence: TGTGCCAGCTCACCACCTTCCGACTCTGGAAACACCATATATTTT. Amino acid sequence: CASSPPSDSGNTIYF. Complete variable domain (other parts from reference TRBV18 and TRBJ1-3): NAGVMQNPRHLVRRRGQEARLRCSPMKGHSHVYWYRQLPEEGLKFMVYLQKENIIDESGMPKERFSAEFPKEGPSILRIQQVVRGDSAAYFCASSPPSDSGNTIYFGEGSWLTVV.

This clonotype was detected only a few times. This chain links TRBV19 with TRBJ1-5; 7 nucleotides match TRBD1. The CDR3 sequence is 14 residues long. CDR1 and CDR2 from the germline V gene are LNHDA and SQIVND (reference sequence). The trim removed 7 bases at V and 4 bases at J, leaving 7 bases unmatched. The CDR3 DNA is TGTGCCAGTACCCTAGGACAGGCAAATCAGCCCCAGCATTTT. Its protein is CASTLGQANQPQHF.

This clonotype was seen at least ten times. This chain links TRBV14 with TRBJ2-3; a possible D gene is TRBD2 (5 bases). This CDR3 has 14 amino acids. The germline gives CDR1 SGHDN, CDR2 FVKESK. V lost 2 bases and J lost 6, with 12 bases in between. CDR3 residues: CASSQTRHMDTQYF. CDR3 nucleotides: TGTGCCAGCAGCCAAACTAGACACATGGATACGCAGTATTTT.

The table lists this clonotype with many counts. The chain combines TRBV7-3 with TRBJ2-5, with 11 bases matching TRBD1. Germline loops: CDR1 SGHTA, CDR2 FQGTGA. V lost 5 bases to trimming and J lost 5 bases; unmatched junction nucleotides: 10. The CDR3 has 16 residues. As DNA, the CDR3 is TGTGCCAGCAGCCCAGGGAGCGGGACAGGGGGGGAGACCCAGTACTTC. Its translation: CASSPGSGTGGETQYF.

A remark on this clonotype: Just one base apart from a much larger clone, this may be a read error. It is likely a read error, because the conserved phenylalanine at the end of the CDR3 is missing. V and J are TRBV6-2 or TRBV6-3 and TRBJ2-1; 8 bases align to TRBD2. This CDR3 is built from 16 residues. The germline V gene has CDR1 MNHEY and CDR2 SVGEGT. Trimming cost V 8 bases and J 4 bases; bases outside gene matches: 13. The CDR3 DNA follows: TGTGCCAGCGAACCGCACGGGAGGGCGGGTTACAATGAGCAGTTCCTC. Translating gives CASEPHGRAGYNEQFL.